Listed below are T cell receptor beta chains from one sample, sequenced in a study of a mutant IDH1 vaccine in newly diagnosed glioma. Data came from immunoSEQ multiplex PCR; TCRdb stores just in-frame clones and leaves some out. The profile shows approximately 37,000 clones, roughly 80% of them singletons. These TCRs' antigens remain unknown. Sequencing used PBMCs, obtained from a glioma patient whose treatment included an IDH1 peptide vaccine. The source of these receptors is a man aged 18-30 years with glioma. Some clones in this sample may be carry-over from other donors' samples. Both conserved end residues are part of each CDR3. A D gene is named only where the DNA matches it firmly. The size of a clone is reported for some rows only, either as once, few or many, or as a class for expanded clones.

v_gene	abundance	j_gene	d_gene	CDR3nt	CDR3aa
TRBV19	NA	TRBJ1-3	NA	TGTGCCAGTAGTATGGGCTGGGGCACCATATATTTT	CASSMGWGTIYF
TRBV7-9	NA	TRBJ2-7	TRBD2	TGTGCCAGCAGCTTAATTTGGGAGGGCCCAAGCTTC	CASSLIWEGPSF
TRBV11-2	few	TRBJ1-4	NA	TGTGCCAGCAGCTTAGATGGGGGGCCGGAACTGTTTTTT	CASSLDGGPELFF
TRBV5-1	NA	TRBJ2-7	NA	TGCGCCAGCAGCTCGCTAAAGGCAACCTACGAGCAGTACTTC	CASSSLKATYEQYF
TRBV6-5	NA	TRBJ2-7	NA	TGTGCCAGCAGTTACGTCGGGGATAATCGGTATTACGAGCAGTACTTC	CASSYVGDNRYYEQYF
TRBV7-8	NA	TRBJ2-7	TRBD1	TGTGCCAGCAGCTCTCGGCGACAGGGGGCCTTGCCACCCTACGAGCAGTACTTC	CASSSRRQGALPPYEQYF
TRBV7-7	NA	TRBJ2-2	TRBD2	TGTGCTAGCGGGCAGGCCATAAACACCGGGGAGCTGTTTTTT	CASGQAINTGELFF
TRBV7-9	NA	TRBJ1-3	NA	TGTGCCAGCAGCCCGCGGACTGTTTCTGGAAACACCATATATTTT	CASSPRTVSGNTIYF
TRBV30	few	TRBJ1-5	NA	TGTGCCTGGAGCTGGGGAGGCAATCAGCCCCAGCATTTT	CAWSWGGNQPQHF
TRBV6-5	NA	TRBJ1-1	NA	TGTGCCAGCAGCCGAAGTCAAAGTGAAGCTTTCTTT	CASSRSQSEAFF
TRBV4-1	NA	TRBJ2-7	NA	TGCGCCAGCAGCCAATCATCGCGAGGGAGCTACGAGCAGTACTTC	CASSQSSRGSYEQYF
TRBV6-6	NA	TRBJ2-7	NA	TGTGCCAGCAGTTACTCGGGGACACCGAAACTTGACTTC	CASSYSGTPKLDF
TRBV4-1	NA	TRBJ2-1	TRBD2	TGCGCCAGCAGCCATCCTAGCGGGACCTACAATGAGCAGTTCTTC	CASSHPSGTYNEQFF
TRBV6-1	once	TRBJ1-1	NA	TGTGCCAGCAGTGAACGAAGGGGGTTAATAGGTTTCTTT	CASSERRGLIGFF
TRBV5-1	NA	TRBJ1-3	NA	TGCGCCAGCAGCTTGGCCATGGATGGGTACGGAAACACCATATATTTT	CASSLAMDGYGNTIYF
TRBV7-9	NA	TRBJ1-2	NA	TGTGCCAGCAGCTTAGGGGGGTATGGCTACACCTTC	CASSLGGYGYTF
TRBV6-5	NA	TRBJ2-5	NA	TGTGCCAGCACCGACATTGACGAGGAGACCCAGTACTTC	CASTDIDEETQYF
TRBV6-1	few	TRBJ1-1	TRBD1	TGTGCCAGCAGAGGGACAGGGAACACTGAAGCTTTCTTT	CASRGTGNTEAFF
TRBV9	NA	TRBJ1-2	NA	TGTGCCAGCAGCGCGGCAGGCCCTAACTATGGCTACACCTTC	CASSAAGPNYGYTF
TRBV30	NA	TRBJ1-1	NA	TGTGCCTGGAGGTCCGCGTCCACTGAAGCTTTCTTT	CAWRSASTEAFF
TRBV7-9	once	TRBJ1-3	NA	TGTGCCAGCAGCTTAGTAGTCACGGGGGCTGGAAACACCATATATTTT	CASSLVVTGAGNTIYF
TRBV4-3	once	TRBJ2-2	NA	TGCGCCAGCAGCCAAGAATTACCCGGCAGGGTTGTAACCGGGGAGCTGTTTTTT	CASSQELPGRVVTGELFF
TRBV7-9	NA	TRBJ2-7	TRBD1	TGTGCCAGCACAGGGGGTTACTCCTACGAGCAGTACTTC	CASTGGYSYEQYF
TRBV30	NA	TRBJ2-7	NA	TGTGCCTGGAGCTTGACAGGCCCTAGCTCCTACGAGCAGTACTTC	CAWSLTGPSSYEQYF
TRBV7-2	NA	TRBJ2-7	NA	TGTGCCAGCAGCCCGAGTTTCCACGAGCAGTACTTC	CASSPSFHEQYF
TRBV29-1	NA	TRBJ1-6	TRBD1	TGCAGCGTCAGGACAGGGAATTCACCCCTCCACTTT	CSVRTGNSPLHF
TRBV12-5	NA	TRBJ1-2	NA	TGTGCTAGTGGGGACGGACAGTCGAAGGTCTCGGGTTTC	CASGDGQSKVSGF
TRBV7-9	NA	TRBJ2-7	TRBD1	TGTGCCAGCAGCGGGACAGGAGCAGCAGGCGAGCAGTACTTC	CASSGTGAAGEQYF
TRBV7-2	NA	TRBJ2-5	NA	TGTGCCAGCAGCCTACCGACAGGCAACCAAGAGACCCAGTACTTC	CASSLPTGNQETQYF
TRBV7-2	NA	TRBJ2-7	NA	TGTGCCAGCAGCTTAGCGGGCAATAAGGGCGAGCAGTACTTC	CASSLAGNKGEQYF
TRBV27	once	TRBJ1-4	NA	TGTGCCAGCAGTTTTTATGCAACTAATGAAAAACTGTTTTTT	CASSFYATNEKLFF
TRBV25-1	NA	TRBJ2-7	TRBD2	TGTGCCAGCAGTGAATTCCTCAGGGCTAGCGGGAGCTACGAGCAGTACTTC	CASSEFLRASGSYEQYF
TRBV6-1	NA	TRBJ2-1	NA	TGTGCCAGTGAGTTAGACAGGTCCTACAATGAGCAGTTCTTC	CASELDRSYNEQFF
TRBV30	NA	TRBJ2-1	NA	TGTGCCTGGAGTGTATATGGGGCAGGGTCATATGAGCAGTTCTTC	CAWSVYGAGSYEQFF
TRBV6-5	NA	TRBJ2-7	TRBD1	TGTGCCAGCGGCGGACAGGGGTTACACGAGCAGTACTTC	CASGGQGLHEQYF
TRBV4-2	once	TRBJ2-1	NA	TGTGCCAGCAGCCAAGCAGCGATGAGCTCCTACAATGAGCAGTTCTTC	CASSQAAMSSYNEQFF
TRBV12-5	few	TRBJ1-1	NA	TGTGCTAGTGGTTTGGTATTTTACAGGGAGAACACTGAAGCTTTCTTT	CASGLVFYRENTEAFF
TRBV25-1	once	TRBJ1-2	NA	TGTGCCAGCATCGGCTCAAATGGCTACACCTTC	CASIGSNGYTF
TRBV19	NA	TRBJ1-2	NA	TGTGCCAGTAGTATGCGAGTACTGGATATTTATGGCTACACCTTC	CASSMRVLDIYGYTF
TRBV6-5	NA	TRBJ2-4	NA	TGTGCCAGCAGTTACTCGATCGGCAGATCCGGCATTCAGTACTTC	CASSYSIGRSGIQYF
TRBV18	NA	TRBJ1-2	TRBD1	TGTGCCAGCTCACCAGGGAGGACAGGGTTGGCAACGGGCTACACCTTC	CASSPGRTGLATGYTF
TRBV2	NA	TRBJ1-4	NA	TGTGCCAGCAGTGGATCCCTCGAGGGATGGACTAATGAAAAACTGTTTTTT	CASSGSLEGWTNEKLFF